Described below is a single TCR beta chain sequence and its context. The source of the sample is a study of T-cell memory formation after mild COVID-19. Study in general: TCR clusters were mostly confined to one donor each.

Constant-segment primers served in 5'RACE that generated TCR alpha and TCR beta cDNA libraries bearing sample barcodes and UMIs. TCRdb redid the calling of the 5' RACE reads with MiXCR, one entry per CDR3 protein. The table includes almost 550,000 distinct CDR3 sequences, just over 20% detected once. Material for sequencing was PBMCs or a T cell subset sorted from them (not recorded which). This sequence was found in an adult woman who had mild COVID-19 (a few samples of this study predate the infection). Cell type and time point are not known.

The CDR3 sequence: CASSLDRARETQYF. In DNA form, the CDR3 reads TGCGCCAGCAGCTTGGACAGGGCTAGAGAGACCCAGTACTTC. The chain combines TRBV5-1 with TRBJ2-5, with D perhaps TRBD1 (6 bases). The V gene lost 0 bases and the J gene lost 4 bases, with 10 bases spanning the gap. The CDR3 is made up of 14 amino acids. Germline CDR1 and CDR2: SGHRS and YFSETQ.